This TCR beta chain was documented in a study of shared clonotypes between healthy human individuals (TCRdb year 2020). Regarding the research as a whole: A couple of women and a few men aged 18 to 49 years were included in the cohort. For each donor, CD4 naive and CD4 memory were each run on three plates, CD8 naive on two plates, and CD8 memory on one plate. To estimate repertoire size and how much clonotype sharing occurs between individuals, the study deeply sequenced the blood TCR repertoires of a handful of healthy adults. To increase sequencing depth and limit assay-specific biases, TCR repertoire library preparation and sequencing were carried out by different laboratories using diverse techniques. Each donor's leukapheresis produced roughly between roughly 0.9 and 8.9 billion PBMCs. The investigation overall reported the following: Naive subsets generally had larger estimated clonotype richness than memory subsets did. Because the study included a small number of donors, the genetic and exposure-history diversity represented was limited. Across a handful of donors, roughly 5.1% of naive CD4, more than 3% of naive CD8, roughly 2.3% of memory CD4, and 0.4% of memory CD8 clonotypes were shared. Rarefaction of sorted-subset datasets indicated incomplete sequencing despite the large sequencing depth. Pairwise subsampling indicated that sequencing depth was expected to affect the degree of clonotype sharing among donors. Sampling was restricted to blood, and TCR repertoires in tissue are likely to differ from TCR repertoires in blood. Higher generation probabilities were observed for clonotypes shared by all four sorted-subset donors than for non-shared clonotypes.

Using the deep immunoSEQ assay, TCR CDR3 regions were amplified from genomic DNA by multiplex PCR. Extracted genomic DNA from each cell subset was distributed evenly across all wells of several immunoSEQ 96-well plates, and each plate was treated as a replicate. For sorted subsets, roughly 200 ng of genomic DNA, equivalent to some 33,000 T cell genomes, went into each replicate PCR. Purified libraries were measured with a Qubit 3.0 fluorometer, size-checked on a Bioanalyzer 2100, and measured again with the KAPA Library Quantification kit. Every immunoSEQ 96-well plate was sequenced on a separate single-read 150-cycle Illumina NextSeq 550 flow cell. In the paper's pipeline: Because the immunoSEQ output included only junctional sequences and no quality scores, the filtering could not be the same as the filtering used for full-length reads. Sequences were annotated with PyIR, a Python wrapper for IgBLAST v1.9, using IMGT germline references to assign V/J genes and CDR3. Any read was removed if the V/J assignment was weak (E-value above 1e-6), the CDR3 was missing, or the read contained stop codons, out-of-frame junctions, or ambiguous translated residues. V3J clonotypes were defined by identical inferred V gene, J gene, and CDR3 amino acid sequence. Percentage overlap between repertoires was computed as shared unique clonotypes divided by the size of the smaller repertoire. RTK rarefaction, the Chao1 estimator, and Recon v2.1 estimates of unobserved clonotypes were used to assess repertoire richness. Generation probabilities for all TCRbeta clonotypes obtained by the gDNA method from several donors were computed using OLGA. The clones in this table, taken by TCRdb from immuneACCESS, are in-frame only. Not every clone is retained; where verified, under half of the shortfall comes from an unresolved V gene, and the cause of the rest is unknown. Clone size and V and J calls were adopted from that table, with D and trimming inferred from the DNA. The sample data list 2 million or so clones, and roughly 94% of these were observed just once. The ten most abundant clones make up 0.9% to 1.3% of the sample.

V is shortened by 6 bases, J by 2 bases, and the region joining them spans 11 bases. The germline V gene supplies CDR1 MNHEY and CDR2 SVGAGI. From cysteine to phenylalanine, the CDR3 is 14 amino acids long. Of all the DNA, just the CDR3 is kept, 42 bases in frame from base 1. CD8 naive samples were CD45RO-negative cells positively selected for CCR7, giving a CD45RA+CCR7+ population that excluded TemRA cells. The donors were healthy, HIV-negative adults who had no recently reported acute infections or vaccinations. All donors were Caucasian adults living in Nashville, Tennessee, USA. After blood collection by leukapheresis, PBMCs were isolated using Ficoll-Histopaque density gradient centrifugation and then cryopreserved in the vapor phase of liquid nitrogen. Analytical flow cytometry was used to check the purity and quantity of every magnetically sorted T cell population. Each sorted fraction had its genomic DNA isolated and then quantified by UV absorbance on a Nanodrop 2000c.

In the case of this clone: Its cognate antigen has yet to be identified. No base quality values were provided; no much bigger clone lies one nucleotide off.

Sequencing was done on a sample of naive CD8+ T cells sorted from blood. Sample cell subset or site, as interpreted from the label and publication: CD45RA+CCR7+. The TCR originated in a man aged 18 to 30 in good health. The chain is made from TRBV6-5 and TRBJ2-1; a weak D assignment points to TRBD2 (7 bases agree). The CDR3 reads as follows: CASSQGGAYNEQFF. In nucleotide form, the sequence is TGTGCCAGCAGCCAAGGGGGGGCCTACAATGAGCAGTTCTTC.